A selection of T cell receptor beta chains follows, all from one sample in a study of cytomegalovirus exposure and HLA in healthy donors. The method was immunoSEQ multiplex PCR; TCRdb's version includes in-frame clones alone and lacks a portion of them. The sample includes around 150,000 clones, around 65% of them seen just once. The specimen was PBMCs. These receptors were taken from a woman aged 35 to 49 in good health and CMV-seropositive. Each CDR3 is given with its conserved first and last residue. The D gene is left open where the match is weak. Clone size appears in some rows only: once, few, many, or a class for an expanded clone.

v_gene	d_gene	abundance	j_gene	CDR3aa	CDR3nt
TRBV28	TRBD2	NA	TRBJ2-3	CASSPYLTSGGSTDTQYF	TGTGCCAGCAGCCCCTATCTCACTAGCGGAGGAAGCACAGATACGCAGTATTTT
TRBV7-6	NA	NA	TRBJ2-7	CASSLGQGTYEQYF	TGTGCCAGCAGCTTAGGCCAGGGAACCTACGAGCAGTACTTC
TRBV7-2	NA	NA	TRBJ1-5	CASSLTGQPNQPQHF	TGTGCCAGCAGCTTAACGGGTCAGCCCAATCAGCCCCAGCATTTT
TRBV19	NA	NA	TRBJ2-2	CASSITSLTGELFF	TGTGCCAGTAGTATAACTAGCTTGACGGGGGAGCTGTTTTTT
TRBV6-6	NA	NA	TRBJ2-7	CASRAGAEQYF	TGTGCCAGCAGAGCAGGGGCCGAGCAGTACTTC
TRBV5-6	NA	few	TRBJ2-5	CASSSSRETQYF	TGTGCCAGCAGTTCATCGAGGGAGACCCAGTACTTC
TRBV4-1	TRBD2	NA	TRBJ2-2	CASRWRGGPTGELFF	TGCGCCAGCAGATGGCGGGGGGGCCCCACCGGGGAGCTGTTTTTT
TRBV5-8	TRBD2	NA	TRBJ2-1	CASRGRLPGGYNEQFF	TGTGCCAGCAGGGGGCGCCTCCCGGGGGGCTACAATGAGCAGTTCTTC
TRBV29-1	NA	NA	TRBJ1-1	CSGGDDRPLEAFF	TGCAGCGGCGGAGATGACAGGCCCTTAGAAGCTTTCTTT
TRBV19	NA	few	TRBJ2-6	CASVQGLAGANVLTF	TGTGCCAGTGTCCAGGGGCTGGCCGGGGCCAACGTCCTGACTTTC
TRBV5-4	NA	NA	TRBJ2-3	CASSPRLGDTQYF	TGTGCCAGCAGCCCCCGGCTAGGAGATACGCAGTATTTT
TRBV10-3	NA	NA	TRBJ1-2	CAISVEGRRGYTF	TGTGCCATCAGTGTGGAGGGGAGAAGAGGCTACACCTTC
TRBV7-3	NA	NA	TRBJ1-1	CASSAQGANTEAFF	TGTGCCAGCAGCGCACAGGGCGCGAACACTGAAGCTTTCTTT
TRBV5-4	NA	NA	TRBJ2-3	CASSHWRGTDTQYF	TGTGCCAGCAGCCACTGGAGGGGCACAGATACGCAGTATTTT
TRBV7-3	NA	NA	TRBJ2-7	CASSNGGAGSYEQYF	TGTGCCAGCAGCAACGGCGGGGCAGGATCCTACGAGCAGTACTTC
TRBV5-1	NA	few	TRBJ1-1	CASSLQATEAFF	TGCGCCAGCAGCTTGCAAGCCACTGAAGCTTTCTTT
TRBV4-1	TRBD1	NA	TRBJ1-4	CASSPPTLGDSENEKLFF	TGCGCCAGCAGCCCCCCAACACTCGGGGACAGTGAAAATGAAAAACTGTTTTTT
TRBV6-5	TRBD1	NA	TRBJ1-2	CASSSRDRGDGYTF	TGTGCCAGCAGTAGCCGGGACAGGGGCGATGGCTACACCTTC
TRBV29-1	TRBD1	NA	TRBJ1-1	CSVSRQGKNTEAFF	TGCAGCGTGAGTAGACAGGGGAAGAACACTGAAGCTTTCTTT
TRBV18	NA	NA	TRBJ1-2	CASSPAEAYPGYTF	TGTGCCAGCTCACCGGCGGAGGCCTATCCCGGCTACACCTTC
TRBV19	NA	NA	TRBJ1-5	CASKRTRDSNQPQHF	TGTGCCAGTAAAAGGACAAGGGATAGCAATCAGCCCCAGCATTTT
TRBV7-8	TRBD2	once	TRBJ2-3	CASSLRASGTSTDTQYF	TGTGCCAGCAGCTTAAGGGCTAGCGGGACTAGCACAGATACGCAGTATTTT